One and the same sample provided the 12 T cell receptor beta chains below, sequenced in a study of naive and memory T cell subsets. Two oligonucleotides, mixed equimolar, formed the beta constant-region primer covering TRBC1 and TRBC2. Four rounds of PCR amplified the ligated cDNA using nested alpha and beta constant-region primers plus SP2. In TCRdb, the UMI-ligation and nested PCR reads were re-called with MiXCR into one record per CDR3 protein. This sample yields just over 80,000 distinct CDR3 sequences, of which 9% are seen a single time; 1.2% belongs to the top ten. Sequencing used naive CD8+ T cells from blood. The receptors were gathered from a human donor in good health.

This clonotype turned up a few times. The CDR3 nucleotides read TGCAGTGCTAACTCCCTCACGGGAGGACTCCGCACAGATACGCAGTATTTT. Residues: CSANSLTGGLRTDTQYF. This sequence joins TRBV20-1 and TRBJ2-3; 7 bases are a match to TRBD2. Trimming took 4 bases from V and 1 from J; bases not matched to a gene: 14. The germline CDR1 and CDR2 sequences are DFQATT and SNEGSKA (reference sequence). This CDR3 spans 17 amino acids.

This clonotype was counted only a few times. The chain uses TRBV18 and TRBJ2-5; D uncertain. Germline-derived CDR1 and CDR2 are KGHSH and LQKENI. The V end was cut by 3 bases, the J end by 0 bases, with 5 bases between. This CDR3 spans 13 amino acids. In nucleotides, the CDR3 is TGTGCCAGCTCACCGGGCTACCAAGAGACCCAGTACTTC. As protein: CASSPGYQETQYF. Full variable domain (missing parts from reference TRBV18 and TRBJ2-5): NAGVMQNPRHLVRRRGQEARLRCSPMKGHSHVYWYRQLPEEGLKFMVYLQKENIIDESGMPKERFSAEFPKEGPSILRIQQVVRGDSAAYFCASSPGYQETQYFGPGTRLLVL.

In its sample, this clonotype was seen many times. V is TRBV20-1 and J is TRBJ2-3; 11 bases agree with TRBD2. The trim removed 0 bases at V and 4 bases at J, leaving 3 bases unmatched. The germline V gene has CDR1 DFQATT and CDR2 SNEGSKA (reference sequence). The CDR3 totals 15 residues. CDR3: CSARDSGRGADTQYF. Written as DNA, the CDR3 is TGCAGTGCTAGAGATAGCGGGAGGGGAGCAGATACGCAGTATTTT.

The chain has TRBV15 and TRBJ2-3, with D perhaps matching TRBD1 (5 bases). The V end lost 1 base, the J end lost 2 bases, and 10 bases lay between the germline ends. The CDR3 sequence is 15 residues long. Germline lookup yields CDR1 LNHNV and CDR2 YYDKDF (reference sequence). CDR3 nucleotide sequence: TGTGCCACCAGCAGAGCAGGGTCCCCCACAGATACGCAGTATTTT. Protein: CATSRAGSPTDTQYF.

Many counts were recorded for this clonotype. V is TRBV29-1 and J is TRBJ2-5, with TRBD1 identical over 10 bases. CDR3 length equals 13 residues. Trimming took 5 bases from V and 7 from J; bases not matched to a gene: 7. Per germline, CDR1 SQVTM and CDR2 ANQGSEA. The chain's CDR3 is CSVRTGQGGTQYF. In DNA form, the CDR3 reads TGCAGCGTTCGGACAGGACAGGGGGGGACCCAGTACTTC.

This clonotype showed up just a few times. The chain uses TRBV5-5 and TRBJ1-3; D may be TRBD1 (5 bases). This CDR3 contains 17 residues. V was cut by 5 bases and J by 2 bases, with 20 bases left in between. Germline V gene sequence: CDR1 SGHKS, CDR2 YYEKEE (reference sequence). CDR3 bases: TGTGCCAGCAGACCCGAACAAGTGGAGGGGCCTGGAAACACCATATATTTT. It encodes CASRPEQVEGPGNTIYF.

This clonotype was counted only a few times. The chain couples TRBV29-1 to TRBJ2-1, with D tentatively TRBD2 (6 bases). The CDR3 is made up of 14 amino acids. Looked up from germline, CDR1 is SQVTM and CDR2 is ANQGSEA. Trimming removed 3 bases from V and 2 bases from J, with 11 bases in between. The CDR3 nucleotides are TGCAGCGTTGAGAAGGGGAGGACCTACAATGAGCAGTTCTTC. The encoded protein is CSVEKGRTYNEQFF.

This clonotype appeared many times. The chain uses TRBV5-5 and TRBJ2-1; 10 bases agree with TRBD2. The CDR3 extends over 16 amino acids. V shed 1 base and J 4 bases; nucleotides not matched to a gene: 5. In germline, CDR1 is SGHKS, CDR2 YYEKEE (reference sequence). This CDR3 is CASSLRSSGGYNEQFF. The DNA of the CDR3 is TGTGCCAGCAGCTTGAGGTCTAGCGGGGGTTACAATGAGCAGTTCTTC.

The chain has TRBV7-8 and TRBJ2-7; tentatively, D is TRBD1 or TRBD2 (5 bases each). V was shortened by 1 base and J by 6 bases, with 13 bases between the two germline ends. The CDR3 sequence is 14 residues long. Germline CDR1 and CDR2: SGHVS and FQNEAQ. The CDR3 loop reads CASSLGQGAGEQYF. DNA of the CDR3: TGTGCCAGCAGCTTAGGTCAAGGGGCGGGCGAGCAGTACTTC. The whole variable domain, remainder taken from reference TRBV7-8 and TRBJ2-7, is GAGVSQSPRYKVAKRGQDVALRCDPISGHVSLFWYQQALGQGPEFLTYFQNEAQLDKSGLPSDRFFAERPEGSVSTLKIQRTQQEDSAVYLCASSLGQGAGEQYFGPGTRLTVT.

This chain links TRBV20-1 with TRBJ1-5, with a possible D match to TRBD1 (5 bases). The CDR3 has 13 amino acids. Germline V gene lookup returns CDR1 DFQATT and CDR2 SNEGSKA (reference sequence). With 6 bases removed from V and 0 bases from J, the gap between germline ends came to 9 bases. CDR3 bases: TGCAGTGCGGGGGGGGATAGCAATCAGCCCCAGCATTTT. As protein: CSAGGDSNQPQHF.

The sample holds many counts of this clonotype. This chain links TRBV27 with TRBJ1-1; no reliable D call. Deletions cut 1 base from V and 0 bases from J, with 3 bases between. Germline V CDR1 and CDR2: MNHEY, SMNVEV (reference sequence). The CDR3 loop spans 13 amino acids. The CDR3 coding sequence is TGTGCCAGCAGTTTATTGGTGAACACTGAAGCTTTCTTT. Its protein is CASSLLVNTEAFF.

This clonotype showed up just a few times. The chain uses TRBV6-6 and TRBJ2-7; no clear D gene. The V gene lost 6 bases and the J gene lost 2 bases, with 5 bases spanning the gap. Germline V gene lookup returns CDR1 MNHNY and CDR2 SVGAGI (reference sequence). CDR3 length: 11 residues. CDR3 in DNA: TGTGCCAGCAGGGGTCCCTACGAGCAGTACTTC. Its translation: CASRGPYEQYF.